This entry lists 21 T cell receptor beta chains sequenced from one sample in a study of T cell responses to AZD1222 COVID-19 vaccine. Clones were read by immunoSEQ multiplex PCR, and TCRdb kept only the in-frame ones, dropping some. This table has approximately 98,000 clones, roughly 87% appearing once. Sequences were derived from peripheral blood, sampled on day 0 of MenACWY control vaccination. Every receptor here comes from an adult in good health.

V usage is TRBV13 and J usage is TRBJ1-6; D remains unclear. The ends were cut back, 0 bases at V and 6 bases at J, with 12 bases in the middle. Per the germline V gene, CDR1 is PRHDT and CDR2 is FYEKMQ (reference sequence). The CDR3 totals 16 residues. The DNA for the CDR3 is TGTGCCAGCAGCTTAGGGAGGGCCCTGGGTAATTCACCCCTCCACTTT. Translating gives CASSLGRALGNSPLHF.

This clone has just one count. The chain uses TRBV5-6 and TRBJ1-6; 7 bases fit TRBD1. Germline CDR1 and CDR2: SGHDT and YYEEEE. The CDR3 runs 13 residues. V lost 3 bases, J lost 10 bases, and 4 bases stayed unmatched. This CDR3 is CASSSSQGSPLHF. CDR3 in DNA: TGTGCCAGCAGCTCGTCACAGGGGTCACCCCTCCACTTT.

This clone was seen a single time. This rearrangement joins TRBV7-2 to TRBJ2-6; D gene unclear. With 1 base removed from V and 0 bases from J, the gap between germline ends came to 7 bases. The CDR3 covers 16 residues. CDR1 is SGHTA, CDR2 FQGNSA, per germline. The CDR3 DNA sequence: TGTGCCAGCAGCTTAGACGGAAGCTCTGGGGCCAACGTCCTGACTTTC. It translates to CASSLDGSSGANVLTF.

CDR3 nucleotide sequence: TGTGCCACAATGGGGGGGGACACCACTGGAGGCTACACCTTC. This sequence encodes CATMGGDTTGGYTF. The rearrangement joins TRBV15 to TRBJ1-2; perhaps TRBD1 as D (6 bases). The CDR3 is made up of 14 amino acids. V lost 9 bases and J lost 8, with 22 bases in between. Germline values: CDR1 LNHNV, CDR2 YYDKDF (reference sequence).

J is TRBJ2-7 and V is TRBV30; TRBD1 matches at 7 bases. After removal of 2 bases from V and 5 bases from J, the junction contained 6 bases not matched to a gene. The CDR3 is 13 residues long. Germline assignment: CDR1 GTSNPN and CDR2 SVGIG (reference sequence). The CDR3: CAWSPGTVNEQYF. Written as DNA, the CDR3 is TGTGCCTGGAGTCCGGGGACAGTCAACGAGCAGTACTTC.

The chain links TRBV4-1 to TRBJ1-1; D gene ambiguous. The CDR3 is made up of 15 amino acids. V lost 8 bases and J 4 bases, leaving 20 bases between the germline ends. The germline V gene has CDR1 MGHRA and CDR2 YSYEKL. CDR3 coding DNA: TGCGCCAGCCGGCCTTGGGAAACCGAGGGCACTGAAGCTTTCTTT. Translated: CASRPWETEGTEAFF.

This clone occurred once. This chain links TRBV6-2 or TRBV6-3 with TRBJ2-5; D is possibly TRBD2 (6 bases). There are 18 residues in the CDR3. CDR1 and CDR2 from the germline V gene are MNHEY and SVGEGT. Deletions cut 1 base from V and 5 bases from J, with 23 bases between. The CDR3 spells CASSYWRVRSRTGETQYF. CDR3 nucleotide sequence: TGTGCCAGCAGTTACTGGAGGGTACGGAGCAGGACGGGGGAGACCCAGTACTTC.

This sequence joins TRBV6-5 and TRBJ1-1; D remains ambiguous. V gave up 2 bases and J gave up 0 bases, with 7 bases separating them. CDR3 length: 14 residues. In germline, CDR1 is MNHEY, CDR2 SVGAGI. The chain's CDR3 is CASSYPGMNTEAFF. CDR3 nucleotides: TGTGCCAGCAGTTACCCGGGGATGAACACTGAAGCTTTCTTT.

The chain carries TRBV27 and TRBJ2-2; TRBD1 agrees at 10 bases. Germline values: CDR1 MNHEY, CDR2 SMNVEV (reference sequence). V lost 6 bases and J lost 7; bases outside the gene matches: 5. This CDR3 has 14 amino acids. CDR3 loop: CASSGQGGLGELFF. The CDR3 DNA reads as TGTGCCAGCAGCGGACAGGGGGGCCTCGGGGAGCTGTTTTTT.

In this sample, this clone turned up once. This chain connects TRBV4-1 to TRBJ1-5, with D possibly being TRBD1 (6 bases). The CDR3 runs 16 residues. Between the trimmed V and J ends, which lost 4 bases and 4 bases, there was a span of 17 bases. From germline, CDR1 is MGHRA and CDR2 YSYEKL. The CDR3 sequence: CASSLSPRGPNQPQHF. As DNA, the CDR3 is TGCGCCAGCAGCCTAAGTCCCCGGGGGCCTAATCAGCCCCAGCATTTT.

The chain links TRBV5-1 to TRBJ1-2, with D tentatively TRBD1 (5 bases). Germline CDR1 and CDR2: SGHRS and YFSETQ. The CDR3 contains 13 residues. V was pared by 5 bases and J by 6 bases, with 14 bases between. The CDR3 spells CASSSRGSDGYTF. CDR3 in DNA: TGCGCCAGCAGTTCCCGGGGCAGTGATGGCTACACCTTC.

V and J are TRBV5-1 and TRBJ2-1; 10 nucleotides agree with TRBD1. The CDR3 contains 16 residues. Germline CDR1 is SGHRS and CDR2 is YFSETQ. J was trimmed by 6 bases and V by 6 bases; bases with no gene match: 12. The CDR3 DNA reads TGCGCCAGCAAGACCGCAGGACAGGGGGTATCCAATGAGCAGTTCTTC. Translated: CASKTAGQGVSNEQFF. The complete variable domain, with remaining parts taken from reference TRBV5-1 and TRBJ2-1, reads KAGVTQTPRYLIKTRGQQVTLSCSPISGHRSVSWYQQTPGQGLQFLFEYFSETQRNKGNFPGRFSGRQFSNSRSEMNVSTLELGDSALYLCASKTAGQGVSNEQFFGPGTRLTVL.

The V call is TRBV28, the J call TRBJ1-2; D is uncertain. Germline V gene data show CDR1 as MDHEN and CDR2 as SYDVKM. The V and J ends lost 7 bases and 2 bases respectively, with 14 bases between them. This CDR3 has 14 amino acids. The DNA for the CDR3 is TGTGCCAGCATGGTGTTCGGCAGCAACTATGGCTACACCTTC. Translated, it gives CASMVFGSNYGYTF.

The chain carries TRBV27 and TRBJ1-6; D is ambiguous. V lost 5 bases, J lost 0 bases, and 5 bases lay in between. CDR3 size: 14 residues. CDR1 and CDR2 from the germline V gene are MNHEY and SMNVEV (reference sequence). The DNA for the CDR3 is TGTGCCAGCAGTATGAGCTCCTATAATTCACCCCTCCACTTT. Amino acid sequence: CASSMSSYNSPLHF.

The chain employs TRBV5-4 and TRBJ2-7; weak D call: TRBD2 (6 bases). CDR3 length: 11 residues. Trimming stripped 1 base from V and 7 bases from J, with 6 bases between. In germline, CDR1 is SGHNT, CDR2 YYREEE (reference sequence). This CDR3 reads CASSLSGEQYF. CDR3 DNA sequence: TGTGCCAGCAGCTTGAGCGGGGAGCAGTACTTC. Variable domain in full (rest from reference TRBV5-4 and TRBJ2-7): ETGVTQSPTHLIKTRGQQVTLRCSSQSGHNTVSWYQQALGQGPQFIFQYYREEENGRGNFPPRFSGLQFPNYSSELNVNALELDDSALYLCASSLSGEQYFGPGTRLTVT.

A single count supports this clone. The rearrangement links TRBV5-1 to TRBJ1-2, with D perhaps matching TRBD1 (5 bases). The CDR3 loop spans 14 amino acids. Germline loops: CDR1 SGHRS, CDR2 YFSETQ. Trimming removed 4 bases at V and 1 base at J, with 11 bases between. CDR3 residues: CASSGGNYNYGYTF. The CDR3 DNA reads TGCGCCAGCAGCGGGGGGAATTATAACTATGGCTACACCTTC.

The chain uses TRBV7-6 and TRBJ2-7; TRBD2 might be the D (6 bases). From germline, CDR1 is SGHVS and CDR2 FNYEAQ. Trimming stripped 5 bases from V and 5 bases from J, with 10 bases between. This CDR3 is built from 12 residues. The DNA for the CDR3 is TGTGCCAGCAGCGAACTAGCAGACGAGCAGTACTTC. This codes for CASSELADEQYF. The variable domain in full, completed from reference TRBV7-6 and TRBJ2-7, reads GAGVSQSPRYKVTKRGQDVALRCDPISGHVSLYWYRQALGQGPEFLTYFNYEAQQDKSGLPNDRFSAERPEGSISTLTIQRTEQRDSAMYRCASSELADEQYFGPGTRLTVT.

J is TRBJ1-5 and V is TRBV10-1; D is possibly TRBD1 (5 bases). V was shortened by 0 bases and J by 4 bases, with 7 bases between the two germline ends. The length of the CDR3 is 14 residues. CDR1 is WNHNN, CDR2 SYGVQD, per germline (reference sequence). The CDR3 sequence is CASSESGGNQPQHF. The CDR3 DNA reads TGCGCCAGCAGTGAGTCGGGGGGTAATCAGCCCCAGCATTTT.

The chain uses TRBV9 and TRBJ1-1; tentatively, D is TRBD1 (5 bases). V dropped 0 bases and J dropped 6 bases, with 18 bases sitting between them. Germline V CDR1 and CDR2: SGDLS, YYNGEE. CDR3 length equals 16 residues. The CDR3: CASSVVSSVKGAEAFF. CDR3 in DNA: TGTGCCAGCAGCGTAGTTAGCTCCGTGAAAGGGGCTGAAGCTTTCTTT. Filled out from reference TRBV9 and TRBJ1-1, the complete variable domain reads DSGVTQTPKHLITATGQRVTLRCSPRSGDLSVYWYQQSLDQGLQFLIQYYNGEERAKGNILERFSAQQFPDLHSELNLSSLELGDSALYFCASSVVSSVKGAEAFFGQGTRLTVV.

This chain links TRBV4-1 with TRBJ1-1; D call uncertain. The CDR3 length is 14 residues. CDR1 and CDR2 (germline): MGHRA, YSYEKL. V gave up 4 bases and J gave up 0 bases, with 9 bases separating them. This CDR3 reads CASSREDVNTEAFF. CDR3 coding DNA: TGCGCCAGCAGCCGAGAGGACGTGAACACTGAAGCTTTCTTT.

V usage is TRBV6-6 and J usage is TRBJ2-5; 9 bases are shared with TRBD1. The CDR3 runs to 15 residues. Germline trimming cut 6 bases from V and 5 bases from J; bases unmatched to any gene: 10. CDR1 and CDR2 (germline): MNHNY, SVGAGI (reference sequence). The DNA of the CDR3 is TGTGCCAGCAGCCCTGGACAGGGGTACGTTGAGACCCAGTACTTC. It encodes CASSPGQGYVETQYF.